These 7 T cell receptor beta chains were sequenced from one sample in a study of shared T cell receptors in the human thymus. Profiling relied on immunoSEQ multiplex PCR, and the TCRdb table lists in-frame clones only, not all of them. This table has roughly 660,000 clones, around 89% appearing once. The sample was also reused in another study, on human thymus T cells.

The sequenced sample was thymocytes. These receptors were taken from a boy in the first two years of life with a congenital heart defect.

The V gene is TRBV5-1, the J gene TRBJ2-3; D may be TRBD2 (6 bases). The V and J ends lost 0 bases and 3 bases respectively, with 17 bases between them. Germline CDR1 and CDR2: SGHRS and YFSETQ. This CDR3 has 17 residues. The CDR3 reads CASSLGSGTGETDTQYF. CDR3 DNA sequence: TGCGCCAGCAGCTTGGGATCTGGGACTGGCGAGACAGATACGCAGTATTTT.

This clone was counted a few times. The CDR3 DNA reads TGCGCCAGCAGCCAGGAGCACCCGGGGACTTGCTGCATGGATACGCAGTATTTT. Its translation is CASSQEHPGTCCMDTQYF. The rearrangement joins TRBV4-3 to TRBJ2-3, with D maybe TRBD2 (6 bases). Trimming took 3 bases from V and 6 from J, leaving 25 bases between them. From germline, CDR1 is LGHNA and CDR2 YSLEER. This CDR3 is 18 amino acids long.

The genes are TRBV28 and TRBJ2-5, with TRBD2 matching over 7 bases. CDR1 is MDHEN, CDR2 SYDVKM, per germline. This CDR3 has 20 amino acids. After removal of 5 bases from V and 2 bases from J, the junction contained 23 bases not matched to a gene. CDR3 amino acids: CASSQNAPKIRGGNQETQYF. CDR3 sequence (DNA): TGTGCCAGCAGTCAAAACGCCCCGAAAATTCGGGGAGGGAATCAAGAGACCCAGTACTTC.

J is TRBJ1-3 and V is TRBV5-8, with a weak D call TRBD1 (5 bases). The germline V and J ends were trimmed by 2 bases and 0 bases, with 12 bases remaining between them. Germline CDR1 reads SGHTS; CDR2 reads YDEGEE. The CDR3 spans 16 residues. The CDR3 nucleotides are TGTGCCAGCAGCTTTTCAGGACACGACTCTGGAAACACCATATATTTT. Protein product: CASSFSGHDSGNTIYF. The variable domain in full, completed from reference TRBV5-8 and TRBJ1-3, reads EAGVTQSPTHLIKTRGQQATLRCSPISGHTSVYWYQQALGLGLQFLLWYDEGEERNRGNFPPRFSGRQFPNYSSELNVNALELEDSALYLCASSFSGHDSGNTIYFGEGSWLTVV.

The chain uses TRBV27 and TRBJ2-1; the match to TRBD2 covers 7 bases. Looked up from germline, CDR1 is MNHEY and CDR2 is SMNVEV (reference sequence). CDR3 length equals 19 residues. V was pared by 2 bases and J by 0 bases, with 13 bases of the junction left unmatched. CDR3 protein: CASSLGAGAPTHSYNEQFF. The CDR3 nucleotides are TGTGCCAGCAGTTTAGGGGCGGGAGCACCAACTCACTCCTACAATGAGCAGTTCTTC.

The chain carries TRBV9 and TRBJ2-3; 9 bases map to TRBD2. V lost 7 bases to trimming and J lost 5 bases; unmatched junction nucleotides: 8. The CDR3 totals 14 residues. Per the germline V gene, CDR1 is SGDLS and CDR2 is YYNGEE. CDR3 residues: CASHAGGERDTQYF. CDR3 DNA sequence: TGTGCCAGCCACGCGGGGGGGGAGAGAGATACGCAGTATTTT.

This chain connects TRBV7-6 to TRBJ2-3, with D maybe TRBD2 (6 bases). V gave up 0 bases and J gave up 5 bases, with 18 bases separating them. Germline CDR1 SGHVS, CDR2 FNYEAQ. The CDR3 contains 17 residues. The CDR3 region has the DNA TGTGCCAGCAGCTTAGCAACGAGGGCAGGGAGGATAGATACGCAGTATTTT. Its protein product is CASSLATRAGRIDTQYF.